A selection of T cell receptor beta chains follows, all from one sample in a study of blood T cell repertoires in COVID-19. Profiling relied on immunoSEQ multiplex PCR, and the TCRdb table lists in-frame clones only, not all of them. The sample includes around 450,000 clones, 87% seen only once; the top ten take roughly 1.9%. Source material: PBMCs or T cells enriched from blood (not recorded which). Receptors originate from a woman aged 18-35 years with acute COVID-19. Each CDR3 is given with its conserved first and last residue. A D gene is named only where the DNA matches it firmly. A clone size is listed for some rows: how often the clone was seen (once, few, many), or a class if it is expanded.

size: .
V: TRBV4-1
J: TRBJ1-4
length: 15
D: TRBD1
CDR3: CASSQAGTANEKLFF
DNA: TGCGCCAGCAGCCAAGCCGGGACAGCTAATGAAAAACTGTTTTTT

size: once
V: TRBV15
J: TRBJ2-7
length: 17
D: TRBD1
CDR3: CATSRFPPGQGSYEQYF
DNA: TGTGCCACCAGCAGATTCCCCCCGGGACAGGGCTCCTACGAGCAGTACTTC

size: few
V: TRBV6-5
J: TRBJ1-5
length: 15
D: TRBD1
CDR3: CATITLTGESQPQHF
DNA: TGTGCCACCATAACCTTGACAGGGGAAAGTCAGCCCCAGCATTTT

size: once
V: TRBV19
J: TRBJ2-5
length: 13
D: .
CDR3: CASKRSQVETQYF
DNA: TGTGCCAGTAAAAGATCGCAGGTCGAGACCCAGTACTTC

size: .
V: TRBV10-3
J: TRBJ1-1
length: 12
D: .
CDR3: CAISDMNTEAFF
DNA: TGTGCCATCAGTGACATGAACACTGAAGCTTTCTTT

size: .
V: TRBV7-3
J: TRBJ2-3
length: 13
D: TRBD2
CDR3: CASKLAGGDTQYF
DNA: TGTGCCAGCAAGCTAGCGGGGGGAGATACGCAGTATTTT

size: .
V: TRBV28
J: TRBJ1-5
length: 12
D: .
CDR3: CASRQQNQPQHF
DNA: TGTGCCAGCAGGCAACAGAATCAGCCCCAGCATTTT

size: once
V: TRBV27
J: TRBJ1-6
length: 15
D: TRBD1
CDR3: CASSRGDRGNSPLHF
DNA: TGTGCCAGCAGTCGGGGGGACAGGGGGAATTCACCCCTCCACTTT

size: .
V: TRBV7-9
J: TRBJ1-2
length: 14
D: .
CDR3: CASTYQSRGYGYTF
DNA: TGTGCCAGCACATATCAGTCCAGGGGCTATGGCTACACCTTC

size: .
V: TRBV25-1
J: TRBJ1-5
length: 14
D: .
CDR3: CASSSGGGWQPQHF
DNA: TGTGCCAGCAGTTCCGGGGGGGGTTGGCAGCCCCAGCATTTT

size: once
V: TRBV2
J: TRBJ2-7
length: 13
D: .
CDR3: CASITVVSHEQYF
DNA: TGTGCCAGCATTACGGTAGTTTCCCACGAGCAGTACTTC

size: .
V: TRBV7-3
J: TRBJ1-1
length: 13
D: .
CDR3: CASNQGVNTEAFF
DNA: TGTGCCAGCAATCAGGGCGTAAACACTGAAGCTTTCTTT

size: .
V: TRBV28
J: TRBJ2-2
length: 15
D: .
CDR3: CASSPGLGYTGELFF
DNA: TGTGCCAGCAGTCCAGGACTGGGATACACCGGGGAGCTGTTTTTT

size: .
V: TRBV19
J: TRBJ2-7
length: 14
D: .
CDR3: CASSIWTVGYEQYF
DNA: TGTGCCAGTAGTATCTGGACAGTAGGCTACGAGCAGTACTTC

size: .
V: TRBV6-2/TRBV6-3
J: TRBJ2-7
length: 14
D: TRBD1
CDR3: CASSGTARSYEQYF
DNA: TGTGCCAGCAGCGGGACAGCGCGGTCCTACGAGCAGTACTTC

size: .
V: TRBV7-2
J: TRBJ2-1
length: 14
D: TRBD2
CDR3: CASSGTSGMNEQFF
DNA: TGTGCCAGCAGCGGGACTAGCGGGATGAATGAGCAGTTCTTC

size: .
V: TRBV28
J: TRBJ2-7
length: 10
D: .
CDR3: CASGPDEQYF
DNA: TGTGCCAGCGGGCCGGACGAGCAGTACTTC